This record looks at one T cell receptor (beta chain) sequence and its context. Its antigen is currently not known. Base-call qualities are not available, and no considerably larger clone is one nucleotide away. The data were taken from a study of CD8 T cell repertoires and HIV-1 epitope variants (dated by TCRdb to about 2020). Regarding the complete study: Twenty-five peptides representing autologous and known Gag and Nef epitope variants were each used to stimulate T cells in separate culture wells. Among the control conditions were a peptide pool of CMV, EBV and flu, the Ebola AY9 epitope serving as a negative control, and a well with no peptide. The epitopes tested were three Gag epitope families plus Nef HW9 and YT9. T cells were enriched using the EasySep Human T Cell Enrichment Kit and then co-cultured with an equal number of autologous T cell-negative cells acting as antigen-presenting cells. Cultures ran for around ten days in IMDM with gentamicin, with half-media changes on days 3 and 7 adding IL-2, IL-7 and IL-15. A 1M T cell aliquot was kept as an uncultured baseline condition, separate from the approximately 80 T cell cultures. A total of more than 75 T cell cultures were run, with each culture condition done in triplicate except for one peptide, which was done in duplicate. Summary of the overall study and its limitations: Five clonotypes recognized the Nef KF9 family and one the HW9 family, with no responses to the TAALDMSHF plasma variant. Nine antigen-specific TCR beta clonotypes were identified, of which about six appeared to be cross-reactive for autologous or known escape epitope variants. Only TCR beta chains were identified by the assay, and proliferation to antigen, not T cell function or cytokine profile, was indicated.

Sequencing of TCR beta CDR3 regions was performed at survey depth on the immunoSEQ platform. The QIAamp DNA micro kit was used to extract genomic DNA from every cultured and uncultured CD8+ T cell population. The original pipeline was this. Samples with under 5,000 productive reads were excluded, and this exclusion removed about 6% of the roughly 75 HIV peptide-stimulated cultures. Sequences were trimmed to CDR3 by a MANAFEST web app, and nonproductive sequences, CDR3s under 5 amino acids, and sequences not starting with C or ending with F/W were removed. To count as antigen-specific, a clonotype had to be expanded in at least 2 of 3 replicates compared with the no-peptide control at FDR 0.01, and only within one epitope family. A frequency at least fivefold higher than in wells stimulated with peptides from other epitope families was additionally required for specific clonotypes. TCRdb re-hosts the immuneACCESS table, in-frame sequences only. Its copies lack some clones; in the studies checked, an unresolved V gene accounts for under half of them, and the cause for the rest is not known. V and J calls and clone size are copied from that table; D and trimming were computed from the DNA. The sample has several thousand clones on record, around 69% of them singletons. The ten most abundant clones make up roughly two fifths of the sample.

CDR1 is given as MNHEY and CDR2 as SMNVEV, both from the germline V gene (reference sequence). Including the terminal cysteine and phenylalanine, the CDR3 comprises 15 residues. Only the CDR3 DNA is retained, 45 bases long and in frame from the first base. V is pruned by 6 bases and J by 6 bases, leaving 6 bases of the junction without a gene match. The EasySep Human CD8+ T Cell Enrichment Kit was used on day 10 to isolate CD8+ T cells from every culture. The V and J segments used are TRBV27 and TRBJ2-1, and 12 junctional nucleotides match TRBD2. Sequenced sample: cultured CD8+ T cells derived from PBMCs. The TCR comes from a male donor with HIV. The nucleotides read TGTGCCAGCAGCCTAACTAGCGGGGGGAGCAATGAGCAGTTCTTC. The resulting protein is CASSLTSGGSNEQFF.